The 25 T cell receptor beta chains below were found in one sample sequenced in a study of OX40 agonist ivuxolimab in advanced cancers. Profiled with immunoSEQ multiplex PCR; TCRdb holds only in-frame clones, not every one. The table shows 65,000 to 90,000 clones, with more than 80% occurring only once. Sequencing was performed on CD4+ or CD8+ T cells sorted from blood, taken in a trial of the OX40 agonist ivuxolimab. These receptors were obtained from an adult with an advanced solid tumor such as melanoma, head and neck, liver or kidney cancer.

The genes are TRBV18 and TRBJ2-7, with 8 bases matching TRBD1. J gave up 7 bases and V 2 bases, and 4 bases lay outside the gene matches. This CDR3 is 13 amino acids long. Germline CDR1 is KGHSH and CDR2 is LQKENI. CDR3 protein: CASSPGQGREQYF. In nucleotides, the CDR3 is TGTGCCAGCTCACCAGGACAGGGCCGGGAGCAGTACTTC.

This clone was seen more than once but under ten times. Written as DNA, the CDR3 is TGTGCCAGCAGGCCAGGGACAGGGCAAGCTTTCTTT. The encoded protein is CASRPGTGQAFF. This chain connects TRBV6-5 to TRBJ1-1; 9 positions match TRBD1. The CDR3 totals 12 residues. Trimming removed 6 bases from V and 9 bases from J; junction bases left unmatched: 5. The germline CDR1 and CDR2 sequences are MNHEY and SVGAGI.

This chain links TRBV5-4 with TRBJ2-2, with 7 bases lining up with TRBD2. The CDR3 is made up of 15 amino acids. CDR1 is SGHNT, CDR2 YYREEE, per germline (reference sequence). With 0 bases clipped from V and 3 bases from J, the junction kept 2 bases outside the gene matches. For the CDR3, the DNA is TGTGCCAGCAGCTTGGCCCTAGCGGACACCGGGGAGCTGTTTTTT. As protein: CASSLALADTGELFF.

The chain links TRBV18 to TRBJ1-3; 8 positions match TRBD1. V shed 3 bases and J 2 bases; nucleotides not matched to a gene: 12. This CDR3 is 18 amino acids long. Germline CDR1 is KGHSH and CDR2 is LQKENI. CDR3 region: CASSPDRAGGGTGNTIYF. In DNA form, the CDR3 reads TGTGCCAGCTCACCGGACAGGGCTGGTGGGGGCACTGGAAACACCATATATTTT.

V and J are TRBV5-1 and TRBJ1-2; 7 positions match TRBD1. Per the germline V gene, CDR1 is SGHRS and CDR2 is YFSETQ. CDR3 length: 14 amino acids. The junction had 5 bases not matched to a gene; V was cut back by 4 bases and J by 2 bases. CDR3 in DNA: TGCGCCAGCAGCGAAGACAGGGCCAACTATGGCTACACCTTC. This sequence encodes CASSEDRANYGYTF.

The chain has TRBV7-8 and TRBJ2-1; D perhaps matches TRBD1 (6 bases). V was cut by 5 bases and J by 7 bases, with 9 bases left in between. CDR1 SGHVS and CDR2 FQNEAQ come from the germline V gene. The CDR3 loop spans 12 amino acids. This CDR3 is CASSPQGNEQFF. The CDR3 nucleotides are TGTGCCAGCAGCCCACAGGGAAATGAGCAGTTCTTC.

This rearrangement joins TRBV6-5 to TRBJ2-5, with 8 bases lining up with TRBD1. The CDR3 covers 15 residues. Germline lookup yields CDR1 MNHEY and CDR2 SVGAGI. Germline trimming cut 5 bases from V and 2 bases from J; bases unmatched to any gene: 7. The DNA of the CDR3 is TGTGCCAGCAGTACGGACAGGGTCATTCAAGAGACCCAGTACTTC. This gives the protein CASSTDRVIQETQYF.

This clone has a handful of counts. The gene calls are TRBV5-6 and TRBJ1-2, with unresolved D. Looked up from germline, CDR1 is SGHDT and CDR2 is YYEEEE. Trimming shortened V by 5 bases and J by 2 bases, and 10 bases separated the two germline ends. The CDR3 has 13 residues. CDR3 sequence reads: CASSRGANYGYTF. CDR3 coding DNA: TGTGCCAGCAGTCGTGGAGCCAACTATGGCTACACCTTC.

This chain connects TRBV30 to TRBJ2-3, with no clear D. The germline CDR1 and CDR2 sequences are GTSNPN and SVGIG (reference sequence). This CDR3 is built from 13 residues. V gave up 3 bases and J gave up 0 bases, with 7 bases separating them. CDR3: CAWSGFSTDTQYF. DNA of the CDR3: TGTGCCTGGAGCGGGTTTAGCACAGATACGCAGTATTTT.

This clone was seen a handful of times. V usage is TRBV29-1 and J usage is TRBJ1-1; possibly TRBD1 for D (5 bases). The CDR3 length is 11 residues. V was clipped by 4 bases and J by 4 bases, with 7 bases between them. From germline, CDR1 is SQVTM and CDR2 ANQGSEA. CDR3: CSVVGGTEAFF. CDR3 in DNA: TGCAGCGTTGTCGGGGGCACTGAAGCTTTCTTT.

As concerns this clone: At one end the junction does not follow the germline gene, possibly because of a read error. This chain connects TRBV7-7 to TRBJ2-2, with 7 bases that match TRBD2. Germline loops: CDR1 SSHAT, CDR2 FNYEAQ (reference sequence). This CDR3 spans 18 amino acids. CDR3 sequence: CASSLAGPSGLNTGELFF. The CDR3 DNA reads as TGTGCTAGCAGCTTAGCGGGTCCCTCTGGACTGAACACCGGGGAGCTGTTTTTT. The variable domain in full, completed from reference TRBV7-7 and TRBJ2-2, reads GAGVSQSPRYKVTKRGQDVTLRCDPISSHATLYWYQQALGQGPEFLTYFNYEAQPDKSGLPSDRFSAERPEGSISTLTIQRTEQRDSAMYRCASSLAGPSGLNTGELFFGEGSRLTVL.

The chain recombines TRBV19 with TRBJ2-3, with a weak D call TRBD2 (5 bases). Germline CDR1 reads LNHDA; CDR2 reads SQIVND (reference sequence). V lost 7 bases and J 3 bases, leaving 20 bases between the germline ends. This CDR3 region has 16 residues. The chain's CDR3 is CASTSGGVAGTDTQYF. The CDR3 DNA is TGTGCCAGTACCTCGGGTGGGGTCGCGGGTACAGATACGCAGTATTTT.

This chain connects TRBV29-1 to TRBJ2-2, with 10 bases matching TRBD2. The trim removed 4 bases at V and 5 bases at J, leaving 4 bases unmatched. This CDR3 is built from 14 residues. The germline V gene has CDR1 SQVTM and CDR2 ANQGSEA. CDR3 in DNA: TGCAGCGTTGTTACTAGCGGGACAACCGGGGAGCTGTTTTTT. As protein: CSVVTSGTTGELFF.

The chain employs TRBV7-9 and TRBJ2-1; 15 positions match TRBD2. Trimming at V came to 2 bases and at J to 9 bases, leaving 5 bases not matched to a gene. The CDR3 is made up of 16 amino acids. Per germline, CDR1 SEHNR and CDR2 FQNEAQ (reference sequence). The CDR3 sequence: CASSLLGLAGGFEQFF. In nucleotides, the CDR3 is TGTGCCAGCAGCTTACTCGGACTAGCGGGAGGGTTTGAGCAGTTCTTC.

V gene TRBV30 combines with J gene TRBJ2-1; maybe TRBD2 (5 bases). Germline CDR1 is GTSNPN and CDR2 is SVGIG (reference sequence). The CDR3 length is 11 residues. V dropped 7 bases and J dropped 6 bases, with 10 bases sitting between them. The CDR3 DNA reads as TGTGCCTTAGCGAGAGGCAATGAGCAGTTCTTC. As protein: CALARGNEQFF.

This sequence joins TRBV6-6 and TRBJ2-7, with a weak D call TRBD1 (6 bases). This CDR3 region has 15 residues. Trimming left V 0 bases short and J 2 bases short, with 11 bases between. Germline lookup yields CDR1 MNHNY and CDR2 SVGAGI (reference sequence). CDR3 protein: CASSYSGQGPYEQYF. DNA of the CDR3: TGTGCCAGCAGTTACTCGGGGCAGGGGCCCTACGAGCAGTACTTC.

This chain uses TRBV27 with TRBJ1-1; TRBD1 might be the D (5 bases). The CDR3 consists of 14 residues. The germline V gene has CDR1 MNHEY and CDR2 SMNVEV (reference sequence). Deletions cut 1 base from V and 5 bases from J, with 11 bases between. The CDR3, as DNA: TGTGCCAGCAGTTTATTTTCTTGGGGGACTGAAGCTTTCTTT. Protein: CASSLFSWGTEAFF.

V gene TRBV5-1 combines with J gene TRBJ2-5; tentative D call: TRBD1 (5 bases). The CDR3 runs to 12 residues. The germline V and J ends were trimmed by 4 bases and 5 bases, with 9 bases remaining between them. Germline V CDR1 and CDR2: SGHRS, YFSETQ. CDR3 protein: CASSARGETQYF. CDR3 nucleotides: TGCGCCAGCAGCGCAAGGGGTGAGACCCAGTACTTC.

V and J are TRBV15 and TRBJ1-6; TRBD1 might be the D (6 bases). Per the germline V gene, CDR1 is LNHNV and CDR2 is YYDKDF (reference sequence). The V and J ends lost 1 base and 4 bases respectively, with 11 bases between them. This CDR3 spans 16 amino acids. CDR3 loop: CATSRGLGAYNSPLHF. In DNA, the CDR3 is TGTGCCACCAGCAGAGGTCTGGGGGCTTATAATTCACCCCTCCACTTT. Variable domain in full (rest from reference TRBV15 and TRBJ1-6): DAMVIQNPRYQVTQFGKPVTLSCSQTLNHNVMYWYQQKSSQAPKLLFHYYDKDFNNEADTPDNFQSRRPNTSFCFLDIRSPGLGDTAMYLCATSRGLGAYNSPLHFGNGTRLTVT.

This sequence joins TRBV5-3 and TRBJ1-2; D unclear. TRBV5-3 has ORF status, its function being uncertain. Trimming stripped 3 bases from V and 8 bases from J, with 23 bases between. This CDR3 has 16 residues. Here the CDR3 DNA reads TGTGCCAGAAGCTCTGGCCGAAGGCCCAGGCTGTGGGGCTACACCTTC. Protein: CARSSGRRPRLWGYTF.

CDR3 in amino acids: CASSDYGTGGNYNEQFF. In nucleotides, the CDR3 is TGTGCCAGCAGTGACTACGGAACGGGAGGGAACTACAATGAGCAGTTCTTC. The rearrangement joins TRBV25-1 to TRBJ2-1, with 8 bases aligning to TRBD2. Trimming removed 3 bases from V and 3 bases from J; junction bases left unmatched: 10. Per the germline V gene, CDR1 is MGHDK and CDR2 is SYGVNS. The CDR3 runs 17 residues.

The chain is built from TRBV7-6 and TRBJ2-3, with 9 nucleotides matching TRBD2. CDR1 and CDR2 (germline): SGHVS, FNYEAQ. V was clipped by 1 base and J by 0 bases; unmatched bases: 2. This CDR3 region has 16 residues. The CDR3 protein is CASSLGSGRSTDTQYF. The CDR3 bases are TGTGCCAGCAGCTTAGGTAGCGGGAGAAGCACAGATACGCAGTATTTT.

J is TRBJ2-7 and V is TRBV28, with 15 bases aligning to TRBD2. With V trimmed by 7 bases and J by 10 bases, 11 bases remained unmatched. Germline V gene data show CDR1 as MDHEN and CDR2 as SYDVKM. The CDR3 contains 15 residues. The CDR3 nucleotides read TGTGCCAGCATTACCAAGGGACTAGCGGGAGGAGGACAGTACTTC. Translation gives CASITKGLAGGGQYF.

The rearrangement links TRBV6-5 to TRBJ1-1; 8 bases line up with TRBD1. With V trimmed by 6 bases and J by 4 bases, 7 bases remained unmatched. Per the germline V gene, CDR1 is MNHEY and CDR2 is SVGAGI. The CDR3 totals 14 residues. CDR3 sequence (DNA): TGTGCCAGCAGCAGACAGGGGTTGACCACTGAAGCTTTCTTT. Translated, it gives CASSRQGLTTEAFF.

The rearrangement links TRBV2 to TRBJ1-4; D not certain. The CDR3 spans 12 residues. The germline V and J ends were trimmed by 6 bases and 7 bases, with 9 bases remaining between them. CDR1 and CDR2 from the germline V gene are SNHLY and FYNNEI. CDR3 amino acids: CASRGDGEKLFF. The CDR3 nucleotides are TGTGCCAGCAGGGGCGACGGTGAAAAACTGTTTTTT.